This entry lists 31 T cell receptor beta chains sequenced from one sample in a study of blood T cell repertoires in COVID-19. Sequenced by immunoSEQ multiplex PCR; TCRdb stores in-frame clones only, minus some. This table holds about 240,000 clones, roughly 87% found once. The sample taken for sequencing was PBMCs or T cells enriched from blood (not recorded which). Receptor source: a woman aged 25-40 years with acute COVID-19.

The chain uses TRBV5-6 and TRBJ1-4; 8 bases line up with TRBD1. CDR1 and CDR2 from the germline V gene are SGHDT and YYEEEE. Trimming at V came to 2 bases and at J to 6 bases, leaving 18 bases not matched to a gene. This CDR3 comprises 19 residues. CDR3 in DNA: TGTGCCAGCAGCTTCGGCGGGGCAGGGGGCGCGAGGATAGATGAAAAACTGTTTTTT. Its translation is CASSFGGAGGARIDEKLFF. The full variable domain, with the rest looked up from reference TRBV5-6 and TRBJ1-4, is DAGVTQSPTHLIKTRGQQVTLRCSPKSGHDTVSWYQQALGQGPQFIFQYYEEEERQRGNFPDRFSGHQFPNYSSELNVNALLLGDSALYLCASSFGGAGGARIDEKLFFGSGTQLSVL.

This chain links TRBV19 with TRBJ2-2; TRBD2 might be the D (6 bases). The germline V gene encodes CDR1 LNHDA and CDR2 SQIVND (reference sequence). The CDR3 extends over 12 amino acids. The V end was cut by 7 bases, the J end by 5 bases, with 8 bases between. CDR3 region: CASTGTTGELFF. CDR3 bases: TGTGCCAGTACCGGGACTACCGGGGAGCTGTTTTTT.

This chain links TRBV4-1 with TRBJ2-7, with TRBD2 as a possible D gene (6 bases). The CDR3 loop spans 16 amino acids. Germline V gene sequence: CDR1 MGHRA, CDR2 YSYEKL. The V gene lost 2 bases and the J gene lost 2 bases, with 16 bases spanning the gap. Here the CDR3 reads CASSQPPGTRTYEQYF. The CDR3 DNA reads TGCGCCAGCAGCCAACCCCCGGGGACTCGAACCTACGAGCAGTACTTC.

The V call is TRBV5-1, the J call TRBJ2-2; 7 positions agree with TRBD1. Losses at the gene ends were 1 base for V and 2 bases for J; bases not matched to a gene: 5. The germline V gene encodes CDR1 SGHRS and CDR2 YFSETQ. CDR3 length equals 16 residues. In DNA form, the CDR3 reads TGCGCCAGCAGCTTGACGGGACAGAAAAACACCGGGGAGCTGTTTTTT. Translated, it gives CASSLTGQKNTGELFF.

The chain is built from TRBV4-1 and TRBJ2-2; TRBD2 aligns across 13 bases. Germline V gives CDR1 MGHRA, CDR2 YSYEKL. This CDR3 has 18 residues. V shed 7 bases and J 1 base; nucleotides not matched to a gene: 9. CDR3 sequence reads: CASTLTSGGPLNTGELFF. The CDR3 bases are TGCGCCAGCACCTTGACTAGCGGGGGGCCCTTGAACACCGGGGAGCTGTTTTTT.

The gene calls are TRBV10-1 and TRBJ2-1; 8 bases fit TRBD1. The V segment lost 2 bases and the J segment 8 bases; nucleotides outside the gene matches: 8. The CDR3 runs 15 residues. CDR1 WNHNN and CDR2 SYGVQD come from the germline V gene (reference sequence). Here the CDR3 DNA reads TGCGCCAGCAGTGAGCGGACAGGGAGGAGAGATGAGCAGTTCTTC. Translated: CASSERTGRRDEQFF.

Here the CDR3 reads CAISEVSDSSGNTIYF. For the CDR3, the DNA is TGTGCCATCAGTGAGGTTAGTGACAGCTCTGGAAACACCATATATTTT. The chain recombines TRBV10-3 with TRBJ1-3, with D possibly matching TRBD1 (5 bases). Germline V gene lookup returns CDR1 ENHRY and CDR2 SYGVKD. Trimming stripped 2 bases from V and 0 bases from J, with 11 bases between. This CDR3 comprises 16 residues.

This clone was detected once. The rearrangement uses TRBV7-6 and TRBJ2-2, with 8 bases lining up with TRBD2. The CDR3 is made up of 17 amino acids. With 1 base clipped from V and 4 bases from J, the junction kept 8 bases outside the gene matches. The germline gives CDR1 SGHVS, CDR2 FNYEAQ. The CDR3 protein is CASSLVAGGAGTGELFF. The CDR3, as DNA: TGTGCCAGCAGCTTAGTAGCCGGGGGGGCAGGCACCGGGGAGCTGTTTTTT.

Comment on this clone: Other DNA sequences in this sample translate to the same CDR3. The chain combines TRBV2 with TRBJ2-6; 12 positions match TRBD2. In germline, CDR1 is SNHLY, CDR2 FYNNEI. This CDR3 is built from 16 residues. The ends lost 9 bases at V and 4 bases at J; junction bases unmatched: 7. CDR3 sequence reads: CASQASGGAGANVLTF. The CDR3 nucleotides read TGTGCCAGTCAGGCTAGCGGGGGGGCGGGGGCCAACGTCCTGACTTTC.

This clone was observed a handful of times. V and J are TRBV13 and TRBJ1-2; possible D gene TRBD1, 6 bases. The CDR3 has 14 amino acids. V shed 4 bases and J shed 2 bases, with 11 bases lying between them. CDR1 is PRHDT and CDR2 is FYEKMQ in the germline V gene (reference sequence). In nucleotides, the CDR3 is TGTGCCAGCAGCTCACAGGGTCTGAACTATGGCTACACCTTC. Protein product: CASSSQGLNYGYTF.

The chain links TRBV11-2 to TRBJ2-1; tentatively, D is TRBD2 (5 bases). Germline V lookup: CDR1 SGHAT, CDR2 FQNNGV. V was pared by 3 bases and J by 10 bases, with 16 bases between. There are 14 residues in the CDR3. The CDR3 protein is CASSFRSGRGEQFF. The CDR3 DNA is TGTGCCAGCAGCTTTCGGTCAGGTCGAGGGGAGCAGTTCTTC.

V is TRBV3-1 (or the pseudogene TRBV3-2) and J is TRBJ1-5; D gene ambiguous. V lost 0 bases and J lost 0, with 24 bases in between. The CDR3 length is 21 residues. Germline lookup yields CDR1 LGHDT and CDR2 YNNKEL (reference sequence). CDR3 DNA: TGTGCCAGCAGCCAAGAGCTTTTTTTCGAGGAGATGGAGCATAGCAATCAGCCCCAGCATTTT. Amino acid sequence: CASSQELFFEEMEHSNQPQHF.

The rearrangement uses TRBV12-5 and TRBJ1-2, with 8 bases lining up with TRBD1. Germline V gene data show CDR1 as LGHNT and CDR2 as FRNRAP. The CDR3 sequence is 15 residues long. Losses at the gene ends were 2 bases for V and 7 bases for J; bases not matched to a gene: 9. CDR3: CASGLLGQGVFGYTF. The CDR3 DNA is TGTGCTAGTGGTTTGCTCGGACAGGGAGTTTTTGGCTACACCTTC.

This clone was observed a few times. This chain's CDR3 is CASSLITTRAGNNEAFF. In DNA form, the CDR3 reads TGTGCCAGCAGCTTAATCACCACTAGGGCGGGTAATAATGAAGCTTTCTTT. The chain couples TRBV11-2 to TRBJ1-1; D remains unclear. Germline V lookup: CDR1 SGHAT, CDR2 FQNNGV. Trimming shortened V by 2 bases and J by 7 bases, and 23 bases separated the two germline ends. The CDR3 extends over 17 amino acids.

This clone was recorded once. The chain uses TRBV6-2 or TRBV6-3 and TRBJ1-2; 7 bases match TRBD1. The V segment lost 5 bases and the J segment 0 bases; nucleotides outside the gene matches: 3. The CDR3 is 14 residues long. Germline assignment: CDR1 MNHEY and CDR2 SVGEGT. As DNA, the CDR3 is TGTGCCAGCAGTCCCGGACAGGCTAACTATGGCTACACCTTC. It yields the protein CASSPGQANYGYTF.

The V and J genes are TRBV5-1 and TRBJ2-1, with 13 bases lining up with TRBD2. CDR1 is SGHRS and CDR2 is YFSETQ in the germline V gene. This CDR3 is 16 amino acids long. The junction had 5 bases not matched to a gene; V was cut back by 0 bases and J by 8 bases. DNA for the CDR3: TGCGCCAGCAGCTTGGGCGGGACTAGCGGGGCCCATGAGCAGTTCTTC. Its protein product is CASSLGGTSGAHEQFF.

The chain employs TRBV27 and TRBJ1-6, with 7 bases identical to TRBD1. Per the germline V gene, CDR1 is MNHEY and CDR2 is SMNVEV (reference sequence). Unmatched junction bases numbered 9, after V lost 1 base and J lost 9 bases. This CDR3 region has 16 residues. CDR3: CASSLYPDRDLSPLHF. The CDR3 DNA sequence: TGTGCCAGCAGTTTATACCCCGACAGGGACCTTTCACCCCTCCACTTT.

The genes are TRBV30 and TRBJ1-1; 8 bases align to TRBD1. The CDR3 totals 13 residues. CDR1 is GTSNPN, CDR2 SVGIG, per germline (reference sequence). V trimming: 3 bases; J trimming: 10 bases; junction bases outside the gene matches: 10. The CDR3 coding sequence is TGTGCCTGGAGGGGTGGACAGGGCCTGCGAGCTTTCTTT. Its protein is CAWRGGQGLRAFF.

DNA for the CDR3: TGTGCCAGCAGCAAAGGGGGGCCTGGACTTACCGACGCGGACACCGGGGAGCTGTTTTTT. Amino acid sequence: CASSKGGPGLTDADTGELFF. This chain links TRBV21-1 with TRBJ2-2; TRBD1, the table's D call, was not compared with the DNA. TRBV21-1 corresponds to a pseudogene. This CDR3 is 20 amino acids long.

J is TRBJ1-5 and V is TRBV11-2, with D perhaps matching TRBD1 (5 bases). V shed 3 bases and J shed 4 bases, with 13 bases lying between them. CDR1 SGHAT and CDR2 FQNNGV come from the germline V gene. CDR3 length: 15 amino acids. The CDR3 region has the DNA TGTGCCAGCAGCTTTTCGACAGAGCTTAATCAGCCCCAGCATTTT. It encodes CASSFSTELNQPQHF.

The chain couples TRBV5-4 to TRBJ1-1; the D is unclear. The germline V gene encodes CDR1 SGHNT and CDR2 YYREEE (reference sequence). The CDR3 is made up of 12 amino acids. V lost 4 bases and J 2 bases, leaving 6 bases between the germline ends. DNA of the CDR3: TGTGCCAGCAGCATCCCAAACACTGAAGCTTTCTTT. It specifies CASSIPNTEAFF.

The CDR3 here is CASSRQTGGSEAFF. CDR3 coding DNA: TGTGCCAGCAGCCGACAGACAGGGGGCTCTGAAGCTTTCTTT. The chain carries TRBV3-1 (or the pseudogene TRBV3-2) and TRBJ1-1, with 10 bases fitting TRBD1. After removal of 4 bases from V and 6 bases from J, the junction contained 5 bases not matched to a gene. The CDR3 sequence is 14 residues long. Germline lookup yields CDR1 LGHDT and CDR2 YNNKEL (reference sequence).

The CDR3 DNA is TGTGCCAGCAGCTTAGGGGACAGAAGTCCCTTGTATGGCTACACCTTC. Protein sequence: CASSLGDRSPLYGYTF. The chain has TRBV11-2 and TRBJ1-2; 7 nucleotides align to TRBD1. The germline V gene encodes CDR1 SGHAT and CDR2 FQNNGV. V lost 1 base and J lost 5; bases outside the gene matches: 10. The CDR3 totals 16 residues.

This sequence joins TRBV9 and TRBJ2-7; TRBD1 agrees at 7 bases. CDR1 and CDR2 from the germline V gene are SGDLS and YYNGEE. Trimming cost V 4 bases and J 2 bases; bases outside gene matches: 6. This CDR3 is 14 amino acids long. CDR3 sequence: CASSTPGTAYEQYF. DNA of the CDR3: TGTGCCAGCAGCACGCCCGGGACAGCCTACGAGCAGTACTTC.

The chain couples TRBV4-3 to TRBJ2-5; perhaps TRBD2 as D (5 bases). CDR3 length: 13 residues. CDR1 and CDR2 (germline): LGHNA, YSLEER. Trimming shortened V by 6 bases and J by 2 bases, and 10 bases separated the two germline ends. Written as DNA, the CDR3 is TGCGCCAGCAGTCTCGGACTTCAAGAGACCCAGTACTTC. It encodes CASSLGLQETQYF.

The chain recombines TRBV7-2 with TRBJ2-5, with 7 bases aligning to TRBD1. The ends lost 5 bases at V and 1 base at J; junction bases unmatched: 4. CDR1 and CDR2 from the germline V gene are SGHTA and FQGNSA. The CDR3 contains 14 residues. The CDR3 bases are TGTGCCAGCAGCCTTACAGGGGCCCAAGAGACCCAGTACTTC. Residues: CASSLTGAQETQYF.

The CDR3 DNA reads as TGTGCTAGTGGTTTATCAGGGGCATTTCACACTGAAGCTTTCTTT. It is translated as CASGLSGAFHTEAFF. The rearrangement joins TRBV12-5 to TRBJ1-1; the D gene is possibly TRBD1 (6 bases). The CDR3 has 15 residues. Trimming removed 3 bases at V and 3 bases at J, with 14 bases between. The germline V gene has CDR1 LGHNT and CDR2 FRNRAP.

The CDR3 DNA follows: TGTGCCAGCAGTTACCGGGACAGGGGATGGGATCAGCCCCAGCATTTT. Amino acid sequence: CASSYRDRGWDQPQHF. The chain has TRBV7-2 and TRBJ1-5; 10 bases line up with TRBD1. Germline V gene lookup returns CDR1 SGHTA and CDR2 FQGNSA. V dropped 6 bases and J dropped 5; count of bases not matched to a gene: 10. CDR3 length equals 16 residues.

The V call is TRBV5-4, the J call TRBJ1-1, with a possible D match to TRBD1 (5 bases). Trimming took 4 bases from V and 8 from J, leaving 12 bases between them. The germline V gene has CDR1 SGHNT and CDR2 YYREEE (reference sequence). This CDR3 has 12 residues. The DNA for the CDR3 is TGTGCCAGCAGCCTCCCAGGGTACGAAGCTTTCTTT. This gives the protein CASSLPGYEAFF.

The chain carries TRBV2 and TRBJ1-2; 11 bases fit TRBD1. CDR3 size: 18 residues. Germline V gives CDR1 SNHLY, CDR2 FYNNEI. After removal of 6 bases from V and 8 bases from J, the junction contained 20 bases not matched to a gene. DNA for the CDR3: TGTGCCAGCAGGGCCGAAATGCGCGGGACAGGGGGAAGGAGAGGCTACACCTTC. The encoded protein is CASRAEMRGTGGRRGYTF.

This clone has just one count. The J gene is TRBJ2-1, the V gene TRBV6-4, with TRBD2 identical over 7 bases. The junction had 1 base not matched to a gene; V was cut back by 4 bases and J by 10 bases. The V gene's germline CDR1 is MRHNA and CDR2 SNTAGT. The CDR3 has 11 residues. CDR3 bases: TGTGCCAGCAGTGGGCGGGGGGAGCAGTTCTTC. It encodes CASSGRGEQFF.